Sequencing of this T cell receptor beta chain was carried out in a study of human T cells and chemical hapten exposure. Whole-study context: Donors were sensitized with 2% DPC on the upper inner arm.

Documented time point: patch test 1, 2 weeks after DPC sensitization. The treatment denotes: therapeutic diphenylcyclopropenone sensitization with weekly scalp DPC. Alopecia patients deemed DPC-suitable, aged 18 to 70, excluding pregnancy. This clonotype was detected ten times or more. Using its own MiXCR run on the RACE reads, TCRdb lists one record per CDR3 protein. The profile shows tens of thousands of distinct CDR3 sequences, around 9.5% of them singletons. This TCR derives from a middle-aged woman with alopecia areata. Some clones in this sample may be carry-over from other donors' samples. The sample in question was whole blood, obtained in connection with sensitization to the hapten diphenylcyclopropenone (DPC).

The CDR3 DNA is TGCAGTGCTATGTTCCCTGGCAGCAACACCGGGGAGCTGTTTTTT. Translating it yields CSAMFPGSNTGELFF. The genes are TRBV20-1 and TRBJ2-2, with D uncertain. The germline V gene has CDR1 DFQATT and CDR2 SNEGSKA (reference sequence). Trimming shortened V by 4 bases and J by 2 bases, and 14 bases separated the two germline ends. The CDR3 contains 15 residues.